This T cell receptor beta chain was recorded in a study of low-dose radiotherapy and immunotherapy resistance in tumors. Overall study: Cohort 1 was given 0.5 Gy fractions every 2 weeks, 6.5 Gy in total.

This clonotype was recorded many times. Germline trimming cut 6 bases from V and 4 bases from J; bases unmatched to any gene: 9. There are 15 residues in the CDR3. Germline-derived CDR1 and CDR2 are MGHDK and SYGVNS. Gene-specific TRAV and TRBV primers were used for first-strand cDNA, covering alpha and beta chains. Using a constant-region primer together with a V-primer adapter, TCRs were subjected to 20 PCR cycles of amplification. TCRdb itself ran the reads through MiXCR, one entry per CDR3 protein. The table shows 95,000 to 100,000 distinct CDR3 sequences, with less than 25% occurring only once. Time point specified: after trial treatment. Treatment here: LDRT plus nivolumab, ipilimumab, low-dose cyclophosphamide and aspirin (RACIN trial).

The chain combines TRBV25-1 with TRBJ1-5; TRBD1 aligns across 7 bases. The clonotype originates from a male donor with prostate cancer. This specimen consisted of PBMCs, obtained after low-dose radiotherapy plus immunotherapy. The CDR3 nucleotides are TGTGCCAGCAGCAATACCGGGACAGAGAATCAGCCCCAGCATTTT. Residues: CASSNTGTENQPQHF.